A selection of T cell receptor beta chains follows, all from one sample in a study of T cell responses to AZD1222 COVID-19 vaccine. Measured with immunoSEQ multiplex PCR; TCRdb has only the in-frame clones, and not every one. The sample shows about 92,000 clones, 90% to 95% of them seen only once. Sequenced here: peripheral blood, sampled on day 0 of AZD1222 vaccination. The receptor source for this set is an adult in good health. Each CDR3 is given with its conserved first and last residue. A D gene is named only where the DNA matches it firmly. Size values are once, few and many counts, or a class for expanded clones, and some rows have none.

j_gene: TRBJ1-2; abundance: .; v_gene: TRBV7-2; d_gene: .; CDR3aa: CASSQDTPNYGYTF; CDR3nt: TGTGCCAGCAGCCAGGACACTCCTAACTATGGCTACACCTTC
j_gene: TRBJ1-2; abundance: .; v_gene: TRBV12-3/TRBV12-4; d_gene: .; CDR3aa: CASSQGMAGYTF; CDR3nt: TGTGCCAGCAGTCAGGGTATGGCTGGCTACACCTTC
j_gene: TRBJ1-1; abundance: .; v_gene: TRBV7-3; d_gene: .; CDR3aa: CASSFTLNTEAFF; CDR3nt: TGTGCCAGCAGCTTCACACTGAACACTGAAGCTTTCTTT
j_gene: TRBJ1-5; abundance: .; v_gene: TRBV2; d_gene: .; CDR3aa: CASKAYSNQPQHF; CDR3nt: TGTGCCAGCAAGGCCTATAGCAATCAGCCCCAGCATTTT
j_gene: TRBJ2-7; abundance: .; v_gene: TRBV12-3/TRBV12-4; d_gene: .; CDR3aa: CASSLNRDYEQYF; CDR3nt: TGTGCCAGCAGTTTGAACAGGGACTACGAGCAGTACTTC
j_gene: TRBJ2-6; abundance: .; v_gene: TRBV27; d_gene: .; CDR3aa: CASNDGAAGANVLTF; CDR3nt: TGTGCCAGCAACGATGGGGCGGCCGGGGCCAACGTCCTGACTTTC
j_gene: TRBJ2-7; abundance: .; v_gene: TRBV4-1; d_gene: TRBD2; CDR3aa: CASSQGGGSSYEQYF; CDR3nt: TGCGCCAGCAGCCAGGGCGGGGGGAGCTCCTACGAGCAGTACTTC
j_gene: TRBJ1-1; abundance: .; v_gene: TRBV3-1/TRBV3-2; d_gene: .; CDR3aa: CASSQSQQFYTEAFF; CDR3nt: TGTGCCAGCAGCCAAAGTCAGCAGTTCTACACTGAAGCTTTCTTT
j_gene: TRBJ1-4; abundance: .; v_gene: TRBV3-1/TRBV3-2; d_gene: TRBD1; CDR3aa: CASRNRGREKLFF; CDR3nt: TGTGCCAGCAGAAACAGGGGGCGCGAAAAACTGTTTTTT
j_gene: TRBJ2-6; abundance: .; v_gene: TRBV19; d_gene: TRBD2; CDR3aa: CAVGGYGANVLTF; CDR3nt: TGTGCGGTGGGGGGGTACGGGGCCAACGTCCTGACTTTC
j_gene: TRBJ2-3; abundance: .; v_gene: TRBV3-1/TRBV3-2; d_gene: .; CDR3aa: CASSLGVRADTQYF; CDR3nt: TGTGCCAGCAGCCTCGGGGTCAGGGCAGATACGCAGTATTTT
j_gene: TRBJ1-2; abundance: .; v_gene: TRBV18; d_gene: TRBD1; CDR3aa: CASSLGTGDGYTF; CDR3nt: TGTGCCAGCTCCCTGGGGACAGGGGATGGCTACACCTTC
j_gene: TRBJ1-5; abundance: .; v_gene: TRBV28; d_gene: .; CDR3aa: CASSGNQPQHF; CDR3nt: TGTGCCAGCAGTGGAAATCAGCCCCAGCATTTT
j_gene: TRBJ1-1; abundance: .; v_gene: TRBV2; d_gene: .; CDR3aa: CASSEALGGQVETEAFF; CDR3nt: TGTGCCAGCAGTGAAGCGCTTGGGGGGCAAGTGGAGACTGAAGCTTTCTTT
j_gene: TRBJ1-1; abundance: .; v_gene: TRBV7-9; d_gene: .; CDR3aa: CASSERGLMNTEAFF; CDR3nt: TGTGCCAGCAGCGAGAGAGGACTGATGAACACTGAAGCTTTCTTT
j_gene: TRBJ1-5; abundance: .; v_gene: TRBV7-2; d_gene: TRBD1; CDR3aa: CASSSSGGGSQPQHF; CDR3nt: TGTGCCAGCAGCTCCTCAGGGGGCGGGAGTCAGCCCCAGCATTTT
j_gene: TRBJ1-1; abundance: .; v_gene: TRBV4-1; d_gene: .; CDR3aa: CASSQEGGGIQNTEAFF; CDR3nt: TGCGCCAGCAGCCAAGAAGGTGGGGGCATTCAGAACACTGAAGCTTTCTTT
j_gene: TRBJ1-1; abundance: .; v_gene: TRBV7-9; d_gene: .; CDR3aa: CASSPVVFGTEAFF; CDR3nt: TGTGCCAGCAGCCCGGTGGTCTTCGGCACTGAAGCTTTCTTT
j_gene: TRBJ1-6; abundance: .; v_gene: TRBV3-1/TRBV3-2; d_gene: .; CDR3aa: CASSQGDSPLHF; CDR3nt: TGTGCCAGCAGCCAAGGGGATTCACCCCTCCACTTT
j_gene: TRBJ2-3; abundance: .; v_gene: TRBV3-1/TRBV3-2; d_gene: .; CDR3aa: CASSQGGTDTQYF; CDR3nt: TGTGCCAGCAGCCAAGGGGGCACAGATACGCAGTATTTT
j_gene: TRBJ2-1; abundance: once; v_gene: TRBV7-9; d_gene: .; CDR3aa: CASTPTDGIQENEQFF; CDR3nt: TGTGCCAGCACCCCCACTGACGGGATTCAGGAGAATGAGCAGTTCTTC
j_gene: TRBJ2-7; abundance: few; v_gene: TRBV5-4; d_gene: TRBD2; CDR3aa: CASSLGLAETYEQYF; CDR3nt: TGTGCCAGCAGCCTTGGACTAGCGGAGACCTACGAGCAGTACTTC
j_gene: TRBJ1-2; abundance: once; v_gene: TRBV5-1; d_gene: TRBD1; CDR3aa: CASSYQGEGGYTF; CDR3nt: TGCGCCAGCAGTTACCAGGGGGAAGGTGGCTACACCTTC
j_gene: TRBJ1-2; abundance: once; v_gene: TRBV5-1; d_gene: .; CDR3aa: CASKVGNRVYGYTF; CDR3nt: TGCGCCAGCAAGGTGGGGAACAGGGTCTATGGCTACACCTTC
j_gene: TRBJ1-2; abundance: .; v_gene: TRBV6-1; d_gene: .; CDR3aa: CASSEIDGRMYGYTF; CDR3nt: TGTGCCAGCAGTGAAATAGACGGTCGAATGTATGGCTACACCTTC
j_gene: TRBJ2-1; abundance: few; v_gene: TRBV21-1; d_gene: .; CDR3aa: CASSTSPRQTSYNEQFF; CDR3nt: TGTGCCAGCTCAACTTCCCCGCGACAGACCTCCTACAATGAGCAGTTCTTC
j_gene: TRBJ2-5; abundance: .; v_gene: TRBV30; d_gene: TRBD1; CDR3aa: CAWSVGTGGGETQYF; CDR3nt: TGTGCCTGGAGTGTGGGGACAGGGGGCGGGGAGACCCAGTACTTC
j_gene: TRBJ1-1; abundance: .; v_gene: TRBV4-3; d_gene: .; CDR3aa: CASSRGRDDTEAFF; CDR3nt: TGCGCCAGCAGCCGAGGGCGGGATGACACTGAAGCTTTCTTT
j_gene: TRBJ1-2; abundance: .; v_gene: TRBV18; d_gene: .; CDR3aa: CASSPGGNGYTF; CDR3nt: TGTGCCAGCTCACCGGGGGGGAATGGCTACACCTTC
j_gene: TRBJ2-5; abundance: .; v_gene: TRBV3-1/TRBV3-2; d_gene: .; CDR3aa: CASSQTGAGPQETQYF; CDR3nt: TGTGCCAGCAGCCAAACGGGGGCGGGACCCCAAGAGACCCAGTACTTC
j_gene: TRBJ2-3; abundance: .; v_gene: TRBV7-3; d_gene: .; CDR3aa: CASSLNPGGTDTQYF; CDR3nt: TGTGCCAGCAGCTTAAACCCCGGGGGCACAGATACGCAGTATTTT
j_gene: TRBJ1-1; abundance: .; v_gene: TRBV10-2; d_gene: .; CDR3aa: CASSVTVNTEAFF; CDR3nt: TGCGCCAGCAGTGTTACGGTGAACACTGAAGCTTTCTTT
j_gene: TRBJ2-1; abundance: .; v_gene: TRBV7-3; d_gene: .; CDR3aa: CASSLQGNNEQFF; CDR3nt: TGTGCCAGCAGCTTACAGGGAAACAATGAGCAGTTCTTC
j_gene: TRBJ1-6; abundance: .; v_gene: TRBV9; d_gene: TRBD1; CDR3aa: CASSIRGAGGSNSPLHF; CDR3nt: TGTGCCAGCAGCATCCGGGGGGCAGGGGGATCGAATTCACCCCTCCACTTT
j_gene: TRBJ2-3; abundance: .; v_gene: TRBV5-1; d_gene: .; CDR3aa: CASCPGAYTDTQYF; CDR3nt: TGCGCCAGCTGCCCCGGGGCCTACACAGATACGCAGTATTTT
j_gene: TRBJ1-2; abundance: .; v_gene: TRBV14; d_gene: .; CDR3aa: CASSQIWGGYGYTF; CDR3nt: TGTGCCAGCAGCCAAATTTGGGGGGGCTATGGCTACACCTTC
j_gene: TRBJ2-3; abundance: .; v_gene: TRBV5-1; d_gene: .; CDR3aa: CASSLVGNLVDTQYF; CDR3nt: TGCGCCAGCAGCTTGGTCGGGAACTTAGTAGATACGCAGTATTTT
j_gene: TRBJ1-2; abundance: .; v_gene: TRBV3-1/TRBV3-2; d_gene: .; CDR3aa: CASRGSERNYGYTF; CDR3nt: TGTGCCAGCAGGGGAAGCGAGAGGAACTATGGCTACACCTTC
j_gene: TRBJ2-1; abundance: .; v_gene: TRBV19; d_gene: TRBD2; CDR3aa: CGSGGAYNEQFF; CDR3nt: TGTGGCAGCGGGGGAGCTTACAATGAGCAGTTCTTC
j_gene: TRBJ2-7; abundance: .; v_gene: TRBV3-1/TRBV3-2; d_gene: .; CDR3aa: CASSRPAGGEQYF; CDR3nt: TGTGCCAGCAGCCGACCTGCCGGGGGCGAGCAGTACTTC
j_gene: TRBJ1-4; abundance: .; v_gene: TRBV4-2; d_gene: .; CDR3aa: CASSQDRREKLFF; CDR3nt: TGTGCCAGCAGCCAAGATCGTCGGGAAAAACTGTTTTTT
j_gene: TRBJ1-1; abundance: .; v_gene: TRBV4-1; d_gene: TRBD1; CDR3aa: CASSRQGRTEAFF; CDR3nt: TGCGCCAGCAGCCGACAGGGACGTACTGAAGCTTTCTTT
j_gene: TRBJ1-2; abundance: .; v_gene: TRBV11-2; d_gene: .; CDR3aa: CASSSPPGQHNPYGYTF; CDR3nt: TGTGCCAGCAGCTCACCCCCCGGACAACACAACCCCTATGGCTACACCTTC
j_gene: TRBJ1-3; abundance: .; v_gene: TRBV25-1; d_gene: .; CDR3aa: CASSDGAFSGNTIYF; CDR3nt: TGTGCCAGCAGTGACGGGGCCTTCTCTGGAAACACCATATATTTT
j_gene: TRBJ1-2; abundance: .; v_gene: TRBV3-1/TRBV3-2; d_gene: TRBD1; CDR3aa: CASSQDWTGGGYTF; CDR3nt: TGTGCCAGCAGCCAAGATTGGACAGGAGGCGGCTACACCTTC
j_gene: TRBJ1-1; abundance: once; v_gene: TRBV5-6; d_gene: .; CDR3aa: CASSLGGRTEAFF; CDR3nt: TGTGCCAGCAGCTTGGGGGGGAGGACTGAAGCTTTCTTT
j_gene: TRBJ1-1; abundance: .; v_gene: TRBV6-6; d_gene: .; CDR3aa: CASTLGNSHTEAFF; CDR3nt: TGTGCCAGCACGCTAGGAAATTCTCACACTGAAGCTTTCTTT
j_gene: TRBJ1-2; abundance: .; v_gene: TRBV9; d_gene: .; CDR3aa: CASSVALAGYGYTF; CDR3nt: TGTGCCAGCAGCGTAGCCTTGGCAGGGTATGGCTACACCTTC
j_gene: TRBJ1-5; abundance: .; v_gene: TRBV12-3/TRBV12-4; d_gene: .; CDR3aa: CASSLAGAQPQHF; CDR3nt: TGTGCCAGCAGTTTAGCAGGGGCCCAGCCCCAGCATTTT